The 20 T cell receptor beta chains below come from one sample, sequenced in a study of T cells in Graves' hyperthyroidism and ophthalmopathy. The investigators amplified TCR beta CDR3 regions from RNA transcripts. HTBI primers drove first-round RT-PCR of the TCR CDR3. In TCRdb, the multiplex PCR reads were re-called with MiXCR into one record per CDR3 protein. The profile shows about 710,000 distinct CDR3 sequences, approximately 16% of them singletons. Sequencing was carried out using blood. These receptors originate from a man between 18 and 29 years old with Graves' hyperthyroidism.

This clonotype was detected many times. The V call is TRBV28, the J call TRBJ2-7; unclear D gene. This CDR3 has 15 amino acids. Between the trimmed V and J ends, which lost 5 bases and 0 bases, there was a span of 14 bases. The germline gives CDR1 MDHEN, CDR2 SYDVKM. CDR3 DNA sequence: TGTGCCAGCAGTACGCCCGACGGTTACTCCTACGAGCAGTACTTC. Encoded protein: CASSTPDGYSYEQYF.

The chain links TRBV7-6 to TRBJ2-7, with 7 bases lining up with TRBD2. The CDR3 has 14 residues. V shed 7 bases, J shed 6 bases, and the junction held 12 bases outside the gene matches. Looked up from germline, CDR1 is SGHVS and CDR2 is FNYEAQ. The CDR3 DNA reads TGTGCCAGCACCCCCGGGGGGAGCGGCCCCGAGCAGTACTTC. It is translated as CASTPGGSGPEQYF.

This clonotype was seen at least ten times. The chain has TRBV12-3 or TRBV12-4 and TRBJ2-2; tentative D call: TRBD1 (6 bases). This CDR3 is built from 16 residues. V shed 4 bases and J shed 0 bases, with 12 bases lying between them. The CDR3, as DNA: TGTGCCAGCAGTTCCCTCGGACAGACGAACACCGGGGAGCTGTTTTTT. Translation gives CASSSLGQTNTGELFF.

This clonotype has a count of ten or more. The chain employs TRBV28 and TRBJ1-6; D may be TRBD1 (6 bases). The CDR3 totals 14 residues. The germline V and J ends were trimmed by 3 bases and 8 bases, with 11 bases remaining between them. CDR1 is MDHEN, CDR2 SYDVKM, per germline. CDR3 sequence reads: CASSLQGLDSPLHF. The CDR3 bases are TGTGCCAGCAGTTTGCAGGGGTTGGATTCACCCCTCCACTTT.

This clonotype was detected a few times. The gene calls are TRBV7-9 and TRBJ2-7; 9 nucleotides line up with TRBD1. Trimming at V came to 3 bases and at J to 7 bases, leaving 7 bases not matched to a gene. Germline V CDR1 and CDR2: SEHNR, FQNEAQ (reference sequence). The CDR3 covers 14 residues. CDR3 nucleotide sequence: TGTGCCAGCAGCTTTCAACAGGGGGCGAGAGAGCAGTACTTC. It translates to CASSFQQGAREQYF.

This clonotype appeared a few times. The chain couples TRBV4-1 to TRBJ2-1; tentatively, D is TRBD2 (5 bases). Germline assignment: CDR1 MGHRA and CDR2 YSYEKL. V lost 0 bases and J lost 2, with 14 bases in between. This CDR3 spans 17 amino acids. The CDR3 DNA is TGCGCCAGCAGCCAAGATCTGGCTAGCTTGGCCTACAATGAGCAGTTCTTC. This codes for CASSQDLASLAYNEQFF.

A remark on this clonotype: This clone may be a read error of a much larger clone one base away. CDR3 sequence (DNA): TGTGCCGGCAGCCTCAGGGGGCTTCCTAACTATGGCTACACCTTC. This sequence encodes CAGSLRGLPNYGYTF. The chain joins TRBV28 to TRBJ1-2; 8 bases agree with TRBD1. The CDR3 contains 15 residues. From germline, CDR1 is MDHEN and CDR2 SYDVKM.

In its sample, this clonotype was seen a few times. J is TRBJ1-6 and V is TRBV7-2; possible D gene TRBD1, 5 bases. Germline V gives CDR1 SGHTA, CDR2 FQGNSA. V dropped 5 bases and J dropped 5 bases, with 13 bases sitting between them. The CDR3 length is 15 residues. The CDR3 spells CASSRGREDNSPLHF. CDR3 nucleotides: TGTGCCAGCAGCCGGGGCAGGGAGGATAATTCACCCCTCCACTTT.

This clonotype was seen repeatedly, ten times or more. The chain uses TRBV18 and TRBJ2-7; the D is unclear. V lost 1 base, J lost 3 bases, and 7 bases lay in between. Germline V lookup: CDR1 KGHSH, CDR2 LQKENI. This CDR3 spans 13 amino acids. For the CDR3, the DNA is TGTGCCAGCTCACCACGGTCGAACTACGAGCAGTACTTC. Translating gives CASSPRSNYEQYF.

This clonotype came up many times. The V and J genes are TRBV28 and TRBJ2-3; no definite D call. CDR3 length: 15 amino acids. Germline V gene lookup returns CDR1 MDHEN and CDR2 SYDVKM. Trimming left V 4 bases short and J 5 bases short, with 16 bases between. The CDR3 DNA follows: TGTGCCAGCAGTTCCCCCAAAATCTGGGGAGATACGCAGTATTTT. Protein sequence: CASSSPKIWGDTQYF.

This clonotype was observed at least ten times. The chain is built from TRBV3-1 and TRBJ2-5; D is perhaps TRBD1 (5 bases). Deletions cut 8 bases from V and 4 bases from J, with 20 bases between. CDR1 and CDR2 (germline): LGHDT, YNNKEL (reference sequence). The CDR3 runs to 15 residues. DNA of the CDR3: TGTGCCAGCGCTCCCCGCAGGGTGAGGAGAGAGACCCAGTACTTC. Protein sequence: CASAPRRVRRETQYF.

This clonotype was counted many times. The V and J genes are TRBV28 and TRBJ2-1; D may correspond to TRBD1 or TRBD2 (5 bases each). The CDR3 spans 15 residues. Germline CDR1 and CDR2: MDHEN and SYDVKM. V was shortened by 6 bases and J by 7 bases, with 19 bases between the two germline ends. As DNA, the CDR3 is TGTGCCAGCAGCATATTGGGACCCCCTGGGAATGAGCAGTTCTTC. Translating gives CASSILGPPGNEQFF. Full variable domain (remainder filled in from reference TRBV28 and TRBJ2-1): DVKVTQSSRYLVKRTGEKVFLECVQDMDHENMFWYRQDPGLGLRLIYFSYDVKMKEKGDIPEGYSVSREKKERFSLILESASTNQTSMYLCASSILGPPGNEQFFGPGTRLTVL.

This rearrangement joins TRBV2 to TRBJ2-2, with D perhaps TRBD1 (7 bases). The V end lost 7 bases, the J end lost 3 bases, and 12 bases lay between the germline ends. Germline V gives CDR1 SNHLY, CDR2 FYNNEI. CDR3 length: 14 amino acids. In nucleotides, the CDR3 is TGTGCCAGCACAGGGGGGCCTGACACCGGGGAGCTGTTTTTT. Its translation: CASTGGPDTGELFF.

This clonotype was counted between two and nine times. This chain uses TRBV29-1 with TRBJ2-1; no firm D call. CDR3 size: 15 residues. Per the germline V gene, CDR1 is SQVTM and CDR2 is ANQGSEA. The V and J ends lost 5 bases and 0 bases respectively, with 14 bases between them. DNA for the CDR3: TGCAGCGTTTACGTGGTAGCCAACTCCTACAATGAGCAGTTCTTC. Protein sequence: CSVYVVANSYNEQFF.

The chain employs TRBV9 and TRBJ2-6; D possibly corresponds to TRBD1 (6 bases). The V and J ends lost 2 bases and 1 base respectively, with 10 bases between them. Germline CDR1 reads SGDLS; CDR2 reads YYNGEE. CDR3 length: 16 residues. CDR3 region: CASSVGQGSGANVLTF. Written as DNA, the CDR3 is TGTGCCAGCAGCGTGGGCCAGGGGTCTGGGGCCAACGTCCTGACTTTC.

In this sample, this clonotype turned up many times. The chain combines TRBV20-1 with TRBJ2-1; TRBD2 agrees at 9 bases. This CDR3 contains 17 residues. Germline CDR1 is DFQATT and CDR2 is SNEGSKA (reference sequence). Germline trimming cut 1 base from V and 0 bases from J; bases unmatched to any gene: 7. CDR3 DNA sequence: TGCAGTGCTAGAGTAGGCGCGGGAGGGAGCTCCTACAATGAGCAGTTCTTC. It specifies CSARVGAGGSSYNEQFF.

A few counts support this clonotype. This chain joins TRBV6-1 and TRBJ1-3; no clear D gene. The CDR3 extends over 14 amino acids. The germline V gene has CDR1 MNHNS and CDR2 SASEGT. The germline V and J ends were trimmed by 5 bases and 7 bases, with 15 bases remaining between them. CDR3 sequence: CASSPGRTGNTIYF. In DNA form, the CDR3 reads TGTGCCAGCAGTCCCGGGAGAACGGGGAACACCATATATTTT.

The CDR3 DNA is TGTGCCAGCAGCCCCGTGAGTCTGGAGGCCCAGTACTTC. Protein sequence: CASSPVSLEAQYF. This rearrangement joins TRBV6-2 or TRBV6-3 to TRBJ2-5, with a possible D match to TRBD2 (5 bases). This CDR3 contains 13 residues. CDR1 and CDR2 (germline): MNHEY, SVGEGT. The V gene lost 6 bases and the J gene lost 9 bases, with 17 bases spanning the gap.

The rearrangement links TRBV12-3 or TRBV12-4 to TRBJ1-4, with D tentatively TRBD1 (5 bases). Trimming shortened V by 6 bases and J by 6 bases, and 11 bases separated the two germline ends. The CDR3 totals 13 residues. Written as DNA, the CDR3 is TGTGCCAGCAGCACCGGGACCGATGAAAAACTGTTTTTT. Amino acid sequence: CASSTGTDEKLFF.

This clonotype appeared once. CDR3: CAISGTGTGTGGELFF. As DNA, the CDR3 is TGTGCCATCAGTGGAACCGGGACAGGGACTGGCGGGGAGCTGTTTTTT. The chain joins TRBV10-3 to TRBJ2-2; 9 positions match TRBD1. After removal of 4 bases from V and 7 bases from J, the junction contained 10 bases not matched to a gene. Germline V gives CDR1 ENHRY, CDR2 SYGVKD. This CDR3 is built from 16 residues.